The 22 T cell receptor beta chains listed next were all sequenced from one sample in a study of beta chain features in type 1 diabetes (dated by TCRdb to the late 2010s). Preparation of the library involved the immunoSEQ multiplex PCR assay. The entire isolated RNA was reverse transcribed using the High Capacity cDNA Reverse Transcription Kit, and thus expressed TCRB transcripts were sequenced. In TCRdb, the immuneACCESS table is reduced to in-frame sequences with V and J assigned. These tables do not hold every clone; where another copy was compared, an unresolved V gene accounts for under half, and the others remain unexplained. The sample table records about 470,000 clones; roughly 31% of these occur just once. Around 0.065% of the sample is taken by the ten largest. Sequencing was performed on naive CD4+ T cells from blood. Taken with the paper, the label for cell subset or site translates to: true naive CD4+ T cells. These receptors originate from a man between 18 and 35 years old in good health.

The DNA for the CDR3 is TGCGCCAGCAGCTCCCAGGGGACCACAGATACGCAGTATTTT. It yields the protein CASSSQGTTDTQYF. The chain has TRBV5-1 and TRBJ2-3, with D possibly TRBD1 on 6 matching bases. Trimming stripped 3 bases from V and 2 bases from J, with 10 bases between. CDR3 length: 14 amino acids. Germline lookup yields CDR1 SGHRS and CDR2 YFSETQ.

The rearrangement links TRBV6-5 to TRBJ2-7; D is undetermined. Germline V gives CDR1 MNHEY, CDR2 SVGAGI. This CDR3 region has 16 residues. V lost 2 bases, J lost 0 bases, and 14 bases lay in between. CDR3 residues: CASSYAAGRSSYEQYF. In nucleotides, the CDR3 is TGTGCCAGCAGTTACGCGGCCGGTCGGAGCTCCTACGAGCAGTACTTC.

This chain uses TRBV30 with TRBJ2-6; maybe TRBD2 (5 bases). V gave up 0 bases and J gave up 2 bases, with 11 bases separating them. The length of the CDR3 is 16 residues. Germline CDR1 GTSNPN, CDR2 SVGIG (reference sequence). CDR3 coding DNA: TGTGCCTGGAGTGTAGAGGGCCTCCCTGGGGCCAACGTCCTGACTTTC. This encodes CAWSVEGLPGANVLTF.

The chain employs TRBV6-5 and TRBJ2-7; no firm D call. V lost 3 bases to trimming and J lost 5 bases, with 11 bases between them. The CDR3 is 13 residues long. CDR1 is MNHEY, CDR2 SVGAGI, per germline. CDR3 sequence: CASSYSRLHEQYF. CDR3 DNA sequence: TGTGCCAGCAGTTATTCGAGACTCCACGAGCAGTACTTC.

This chain connects TRBV30 to TRBJ2-1; 8 nucleotides agree with TRBD2. The germline gives CDR1 GTSNPN, CDR2 SVGIG (reference sequence). The V and J ends lost 3 bases and 2 bases, in that order; junction bases with no gene match: 6. The CDR3 length is 15 residues. This CDR3 reads CAWRPGLGTYNEQFF. CDR3 DNA: TGTGCCTGGAGGCCGGGACTAGGGACCTACAATGAGCAGTTCTTC.

This clone has a handful of counts. The V call is TRBV5-6, the J call TRBJ2-1; 16 bases align to TRBD2. The junction had 3 bases not matched to a gene; V was cut back by 4 bases and J by 2 bases. Germline loops: CDR1 SGHDT, CDR2 YYEEEE. The CDR3 has 17 residues. In DNA form, the CDR3 reads TGTGCCAGCAGCCCCGGGACTAGCGGGAGGGCCTACAATGAGCAGTTCTTC. Protein sequence: CASSPGTSGRAYNEQFF.

The genes are TRBV7-9 and TRBJ2-1; 8 bases fit TRBD2. Per the germline V gene, CDR1 is SEHNR and CDR2 is FQNEAQ (reference sequence). This CDR3 has 15 amino acids. Trimming removed 5 bases from V and 10 bases from J; junction bases left unmatched: 13. The CDR3 reads CASSPIAGTPREQFF. CDR3 sequence (DNA): TGTGCCAGCAGCCCAATAGCGGGAACTCCACGGGAGCAGTTCTTC. Combining the CDR3 with reference TRBV7-9 and TRBJ2-1 gives the whole variable domain DTGVSQNPRHKITKRGQNVTFRCDPISEHNRLYWYRQTLGQGPEFLTYFQNEAQLEKSRLLSDRFSAERPKGSFSTLEIQRTEQGDSAMYLCASSPIAGTPREQFFGPGTRLTVL.

This clone occurred a few times. The V and J genes are TRBV11-1 and TRBJ2-5; perhaps D is TRBD1 or TRBD2 (5 bases each). The CDR3 consists of 14 residues. CDR1 and CDR2 from the germline V gene are SGHAT and FQDESV (reference sequence). Trimming stripped 2 bases from V and 0 bases from J, with 7 bases between. The CDR3 nucleotides are TGTGCCAGCAGCTTAATGGGACACCAAGAGACCCAGTACTTC. Encoded protein: CASSLMGHQETQYF.

This clone has only a few counts. The CDR3 nucleotides read TGCAGCGTTGAAGACACCCCCTGGCGGCAAGAGACCCAGTACTTC. It codes for CSVEDTPWRQETQYF. This rearrangement joins TRBV29-1 to TRBJ2-5; no definite D call. With 0 bases removed from V and 2 bases from J, the gap between germline ends came to 13 bases. The CDR3 extends over 15 amino acids. The germline CDR1 and CDR2 sequences are SQVTM and ANQGSEA. Looking up the rest from reference TRBV29-1 and TRBJ2-5 gives the full variable domain: SAVISQKPSRDICQRGTSLTIQCQVDSQVTMMFWYRQQPGQSLTLIATANQGSEATYESGFVIDKFPISRPNLTFSTLTVSNMSPEDSSIYLCSVEDTPWRQETQYFGPGTRLLVL.

This clone was seen more than once but under ten times. The rearrangement joins TRBV2 to TRBJ1-4; D is ambiguous. The germline V and J ends were trimmed by 6 bases and 4 bases, with 12 bases remaining between them. This CDR3 has 14 residues. CDR1 and CDR2 from the germline V gene are SNHLY and FYNNEI. CDR3 sequence (DNA): TGTGCCAGCAGATCAATAGGGATTAATGAAAAACTGTTTTTT. It yields the protein CASRSIGINEKLFF.

The genes are TRBV7-6 and TRBJ2-4; D is possibly TRBD1 (6 bases). The germline gives CDR1 SGHVS, CDR2 FNYEAQ. V lost 1 base, J lost 0 bases, and 10 bases lay in between. The CDR3 length is 16 residues. The CDR3 DNA is TGTGCCAGCAGCTTAGGTCCAGGGGTAGCCAAAAACATTCAGTACTTC. Translated: CASSLGPGVAKNIQYF.

In its sample, this clone was seen a few times. J is TRBJ2-7 and V is TRBV29-1; 10 nucleotides line up with TRBD1. The CDR3 extends over 14 amino acids. Germline CDR1 and CDR2: SQVTM and ANQGSEA. V was pared by 6 bases and J by 4 bases, with 9 bases of the junction left unmatched. The CDR3 protein is CSVAGTGEGYEQYF. CDR3 DNA: TGCAGCGTGGCCGGGACAGGGGAGGGTTACGAGCAGTACTTC.

The rearrangement links TRBV7-9 to TRBJ1-3, with D possibly TRBD1 on 6 matching bases. There are 17 residues in the CDR3. CDR1 is SEHNR and CDR2 is FQNEAQ in the germline V gene (reference sequence). V was shortened by 2 bases and J by 0 bases, with 14 bases between the two germline ends. CDR3: CASSLQGSSLSGNTIYF. The CDR3 nucleotides read TGTGCCAGCAGCTTACAGGGGTCCTCCCTCTCTGGAAACACCATATATTTT.

This clone was counted a few times. The chain recombines TRBV4-3 with TRBJ2-5; D is undetermined. Trimming left V 0 bases short and J 0 bases short, with 5 bases between. CDR1 is LGHNA, CDR2 YSLEER, per germline. CDR3 length: 14 residues. CDR3 loop: CASSQDAYQETQYF. CDR3 nucleotide sequence: TGCGCCAGCAGCCAAGATGCCTACCAAGAGACCCAGTACTTC.

This clone was observed a few times. The V call is TRBV28, the J call TRBJ2-7; perhaps TRBD2 as D (5 bases). Trimming removed 6 bases at V and 7 bases at J, with 19 bases between. There are 14 residues in the CDR3. Germline CDR1 MDHEN, CDR2 SYDVKM. The CDR3 nucleotides read TGTGCCAGCAGGGCGGCCGGGCTCGGGGAGGAGCAGTACTTC. Its translation is CASRAAGLGEEQYF.

The chain joins TRBV25-1 to TRBJ1-1, with D hard to call. The CDR3 contains 12 residues. V lost 9 bases, J lost 4 bases, and 12 bases lay in between. Germline values: CDR1 MGHDK, CDR2 SYGVNS. The CDR3 DNA reads as TGTGCCAGAGCTTCACGGTGCACTGAAGCTTTCTTT. Protein product: CARASRCTEAFF.

This clone has just a few counts. The chain is built from TRBV19 and TRBJ2-1, with D uncertain. V lost 1 base to trimming and J lost 2 bases, with 9 bases between them. Germline assignment: CDR1 LNHDA and CDR2 SQIVND (reference sequence). There are 15 residues in the CDR3. In DNA form, the CDR3 reads TGTGCCAGTAGTATAGCGAGTACCCCCTACAATGAGCAGTTCTTC. Amino acids: CASSIASTPYNEQFF. Based on the CDR3 plus reference TRBV19 and TRBJ2-1, the full variable domain is DGGITQSPKYLFRKEGQNVTLSCEQNLNHDAMYWYRQDPGQGLRLIYYSQIVNDFQKGDIAEGYSVSREKKESFPLTVTSAQKNPTAFYLCASSIASTPYNEQFFGPGTRLTVL.

This CDR3 is CSARQGNEKLFF. CDR3 DNA: TGCAGCGCCCGACAGGGGAATGAAAAACTGTTTTTT. The J gene is TRBJ1-4, the V gene TRBV29-1; 8 bases are shared with TRBD1. J was trimmed by 5 bases and V by 7 bases; bases with no gene match: 3. Germline V gene data show CDR1 as SQVTM and CDR2 as ANQGSEA. The CDR3 totals 12 residues.

A few counts support this clone. The chain recombines TRBV2 with TRBJ2-7; D not certain. Germline CDR1 reads SNHLY; CDR2 reads FYNNEI. CDR3 length: 13 amino acids. V lost 3 bases to trimming and J lost 1 base, with 7 bases between them. The CDR3 region has the DNA TGTGCCAGCAGTGACGAAGCGTCCTACGAGCAGTACTTC. Amino acid sequence: CASSDEASYEQYF.

The chain carries TRBV6-5 and TRBJ1-2, with D possibly matching TRBD1 (5 bases). The germline V and J ends were trimmed by 5 bases and 0 bases, with 7 bases remaining between them. In germline, CDR1 is MNHEY, CDR2 SVGAGI. This CDR3 contains 13 residues. In nucleotides, the CDR3 is TGTGCCAGCAGTCCACAGGCTAACTATGGCTACACCTTC. Residues: CASSPQANYGYTF.

The CDR3 coding sequence is TGCAGTGCTTTGGGGTTGTACGAGCAGTACTTC. Its protein is CSALGLYEQYF. The chain joins TRBV20-1 to TRBJ2-7; no clear D. The V gene lost 5 bases and the J gene lost 4 bases, with 9 bases spanning the gap. The CDR3 is 11 amino acids. CDR1 and CDR2 (germline): DFQATT, SNEGSKA (reference sequence).

This clone was detected a few times. CDR3 region: CAISDGPSSYNEQFF. The CDR3 region has the DNA TGTGCCATCAGTGACGGCCCTTCCTCCTACAATGAGCAGTTCTTC. The chain links TRBV10-3 to TRBJ2-1; D is uncertain. This CDR3 is built from 15 residues. Trimming shortened V by 3 bases and J by 0 bases, and 9 bases separated the two germline ends. The germline V gene encodes CDR1 ENHRY and CDR2 SYGVKD.